This entry concerns a single T cell receptor (beta chain). As processed by the authors: Scientists estimated how many nucleated cells there were by amplifying reference gene primers. This table comes from immunoSEQ multiplex PCR, and its TCRdb copy is limited to in-frame clones, with some not included. V and J calls and clone size are given by that table; D and trimming were obtained from the DNA. The sample shows 65,000 to 80,000 clones, about 80% of them seen only once. The data were taken from a study of blood T cell repertoires in COVID-19. About the research overall: Samples representing acute and convalescent COVID-19 were sourced from the United States, Italy and Spain. Sample material is recorded as cDNA or gDNA derived from T cells, B-cell-depleted T cells, or PBMCs.

V was shortened by 8 bases and J by 1 base, with 8 bases between the two germline ends. This CDR3 is 13 amino acids long. The V gene's germline CDR1 is SEHNR and CDR2 FQNEAQ (reference sequence). The J gene is TRBJ2-2, the V gene TRBV7-9, with D tentatively TRBD1 (5 bases). Specimen: peripheral blood. This receptor was identified in a human donor in a cohort sampled during active COVID-19. CDR3 DNA: TGTGCCAGCGGTGACAGGAACACCGGGGAGCTGTTTTTT. Its protein product is CASGDRNTGELFF. The variable domain in full, completed from reference TRBV7-9 and TRBJ2-2, reads DTGVSQNPRHKITKRGQNVTFRCDPISEHNRLYWYRQTLGQGPEFLTYFQNEAQLEKSRLLSDRFSAERPKGSFSTLEIQRTEQGDSAMYLCASGDRNTGELFFGEGSRLTVL.